This T cell receptor (beta chain) was sequenced during a study of T cell responses to AZD1222 COVID-19 vaccine. Overall study: Analysis merged second doses at about 4 or about 12 weeks.

Notes on this clone: What it binds is not known.

Method: immunoSEQ multiplex PCR; TCRdb's copy keeps in-frame clones and lacks some. The repertoire holds approximately 160,000 clones, about 91% seen once, with 2.2% in the top ten. Study-level points and caveats: There were mostly white British donors and more females than males, and clonal diversity was possibly underestimated.

The CDR3 runs to 16 residues. The ends lost 2 bases at V and 0 bases at J; junction bases unmatched: 6. Per germline, CDR1 SGHNT and CDR2 YYREEE (reference sequence). This chain joins TRBV5-4 and TRBJ2-5; 8 positions agree with TRBD2. The source of this sequence is an adult in good health. The sequencing here drew on peripheral blood, taken on day 0 of AZD1222 vaccination. CDR3 sequence (DNA): TGTGCCAGCAGCTTCGGAGTAGCGGGATACCAAGAGACCCAGTACTTC. It specifies CASSFGVAGYQETQYF. Complete variable domain (other parts from reference TRBV5-4 and TRBJ2-5): ETGVTQSPTHLIKTRGQQVTLRCSSQSGHNTVSWYQQALGQGPQFIFQYYREEENGRGNFPPRFSGLQFPNYSSELNVNALELDDSALYLCASSFGVAGYQETQYFGPGTRLLVL.